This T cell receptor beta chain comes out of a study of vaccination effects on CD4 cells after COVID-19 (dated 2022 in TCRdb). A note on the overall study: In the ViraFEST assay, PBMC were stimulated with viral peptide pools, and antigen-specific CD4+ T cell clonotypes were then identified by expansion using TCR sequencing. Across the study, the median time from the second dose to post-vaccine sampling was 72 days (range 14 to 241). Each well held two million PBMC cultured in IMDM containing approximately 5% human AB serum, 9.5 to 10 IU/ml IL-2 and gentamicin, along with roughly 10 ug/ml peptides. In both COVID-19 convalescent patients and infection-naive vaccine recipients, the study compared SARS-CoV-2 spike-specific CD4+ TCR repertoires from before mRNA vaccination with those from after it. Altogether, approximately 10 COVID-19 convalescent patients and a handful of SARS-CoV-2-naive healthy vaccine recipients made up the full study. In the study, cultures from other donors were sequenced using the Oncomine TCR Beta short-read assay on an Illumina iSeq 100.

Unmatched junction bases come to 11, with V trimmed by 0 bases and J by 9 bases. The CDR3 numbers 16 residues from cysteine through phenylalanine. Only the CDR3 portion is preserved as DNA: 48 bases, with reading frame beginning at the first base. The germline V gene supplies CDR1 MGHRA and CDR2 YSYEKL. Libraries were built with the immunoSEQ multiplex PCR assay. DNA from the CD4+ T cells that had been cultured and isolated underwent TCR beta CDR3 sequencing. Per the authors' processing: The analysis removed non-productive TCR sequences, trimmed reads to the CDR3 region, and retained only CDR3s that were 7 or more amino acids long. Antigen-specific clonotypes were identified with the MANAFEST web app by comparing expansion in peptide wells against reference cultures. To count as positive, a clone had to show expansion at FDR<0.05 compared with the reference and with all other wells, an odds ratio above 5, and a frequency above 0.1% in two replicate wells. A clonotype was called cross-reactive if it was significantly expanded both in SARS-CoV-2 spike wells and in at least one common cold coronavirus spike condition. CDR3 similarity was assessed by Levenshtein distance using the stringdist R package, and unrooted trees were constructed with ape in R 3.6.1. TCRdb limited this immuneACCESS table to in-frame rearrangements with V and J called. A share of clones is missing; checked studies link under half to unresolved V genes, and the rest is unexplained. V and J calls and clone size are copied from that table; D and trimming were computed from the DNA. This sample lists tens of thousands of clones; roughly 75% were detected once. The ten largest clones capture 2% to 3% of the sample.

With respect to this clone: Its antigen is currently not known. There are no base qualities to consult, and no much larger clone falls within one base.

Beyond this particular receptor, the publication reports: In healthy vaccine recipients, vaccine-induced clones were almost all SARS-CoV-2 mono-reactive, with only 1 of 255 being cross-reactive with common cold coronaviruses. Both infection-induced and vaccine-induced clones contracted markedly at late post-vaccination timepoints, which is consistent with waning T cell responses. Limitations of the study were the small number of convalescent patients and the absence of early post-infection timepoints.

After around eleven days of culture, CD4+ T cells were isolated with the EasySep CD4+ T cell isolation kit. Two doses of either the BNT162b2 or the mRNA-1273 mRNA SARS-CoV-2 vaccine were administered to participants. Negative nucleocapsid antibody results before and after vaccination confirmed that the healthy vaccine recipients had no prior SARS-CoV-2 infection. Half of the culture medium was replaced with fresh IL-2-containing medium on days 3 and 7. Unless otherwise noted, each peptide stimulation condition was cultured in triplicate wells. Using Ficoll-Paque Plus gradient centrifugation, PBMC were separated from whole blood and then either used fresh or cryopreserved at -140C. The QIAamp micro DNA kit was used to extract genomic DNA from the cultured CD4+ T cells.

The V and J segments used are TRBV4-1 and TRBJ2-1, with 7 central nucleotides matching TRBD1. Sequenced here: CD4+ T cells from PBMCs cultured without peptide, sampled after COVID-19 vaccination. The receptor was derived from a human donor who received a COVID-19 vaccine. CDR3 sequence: CASSQDVAGGFGEQFF. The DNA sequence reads TGCGCCAGCAGCCAAGACGTGGCAGGGGGTTTTGGTGAGCAGTTCTTC.